These T cell receptor beta chains were read from a single sample in a study of T cells after yellow fever vaccination. TCRdb reprocessed the 5' RACE reads with MiXCR, giving one entry per CDR3 protein. This sample has about 550,000 distinct CDR3 sequences, with about a fifth found just once. The specimen comprised PBMCs, sampled 15 days after the yellow fever booster vaccination. These receptors were obtained from a young man who received the YFV17D yellow fever vaccine. The CDR3 runs from the conserved cysteine through the conserved F or W. The D gene is left open where the match is weak. Clone size is given for some rows only: seen once, a few or many times, or a class if the clone is expanded.

abundance,j_gene,v_gene,d_gene,CDR3nt,CDR3aa
few,TRBJ2-5,TRBV18,TRBD1,TGTGCCAGCTCACCCGGACAGGGGGCTACGGAGACCCAGTACTTC,CASSPGQGATETQYF
-,TRBJ2-7,TRBV7-2,-,TGTGCCAGCAGCTTAGATATGGCCCACTCCTACGAGCAGTACTTC,CASSLDMAHSYEQYF
-,TRBJ2-5,TRBV5-6,TRBD2,TGTGCCAGCAGCCCCCCTCATTGGACTAGCGGGAGGGCCTCCAGGGAGACCCAGTACTTC,CASSPPHWTSGRASRETQYF
-,TRBJ2-3,TRBV29-1,TRBD2,TGCAGCGTTGAAGATCCCCGAACTAGCGGAAGCACAGATACGCAGTATTTT,CSVEDPRTSGSTDTQYF
many,TRBJ2-7,TRBV12-3/TRBV12-4,-,TGTGCCAGCAGTTTACAGTACGAGCAGTACTTC,CASSLQYEQYF
few,TRBJ2-3,TRBV28,-,TGTGCCAGCAACGGGGGAGCGGCAGATACGCAGTATTTT,CASNGGAADTQYF
few,TRBJ2-7,TRBV12-3/TRBV12-4,TRBD1,TGTGCCAGCAACAAGGGACAGGGAACCTACGAGCAGTACTTC,CASNKGQGTYEQYF
few,TRBJ2-7,TRBV5-1,TRBD1,TGCGCCAGCGGCAAGGACAGGGTGGGCTACGAGCAGTACTTC,CASGKDRVGYEQYF
few,TRBJ1-1,TRBV13,TRBD1,TGTGCCAGCAGGTTTACAGGGGCCCCCCCAACTGAAGCTTTCTTT,CASRFTGAPPTEAFF
few,TRBJ1-2,TRBV7-2,TRBD1,TGTGCCAGCAGCTTAGTAAGGGACAGGACATATGGCTACACCTTC,CASSLVRDRTYGYTF
few,TRBJ2-3,TRBV10-3,TRBD1,TGTGCCATCGCCGGGACAGGGGTTGATACGCAGTATTTT,CAIAGTGVDTQYF
-,TRBJ1-2,TRBV5-1,TRBD1,TGCGCCAGCAGCTTCCCGGACAGGGGCCAAGGCTACACCTTC,CASSFPDRGQGYTF
-,TRBJ2-6,TRBV5-6,-,TGTGCCAGCAGCTTGGAAGTTGCCTTCTCTGGGGCCAACGTCCTGACTTTC,CASSLEVAFSGANVLTF
few,TRBJ2-1,TRBV10-3,TRBD1,TGTGCCATCAGCGTACAGGGGGGAGAGCAGTTCTTC,CAISVQGGEQFF
many,TRBJ2-3,TRBV20-1,TRBD2,TGCAGTGCTAGCCGACTAGCGGGTGTCACAGCAGATACGCAGTATTTT,CSASRLAGVTADTQYF
few,TRBJ2-3,TRBV6-2/TRBV6-3,TRBD2,TGTGCCAGCACACTAGCGGGAGCCTCCACAGATACGCAGTATTTT,CASTLAGASTDTQYF
-,TRBJ2-3,TRBV10-3,-,TGTGCCATCAATAACCAGGGCCCCAGCGCAGATACGCAGTATTTT,CAINNQGPSADTQYF
many,TRBJ2-5,TRBV7-7,-,TGTGCCAGCAGCTTGGCGAGGGGGGAGACCCAGTACTTC,CASSLARGETQYF
-,TRBJ2-3,TRBV25-1,-,TGTGCCAGCAGTGATCCGGGGTTCGCGCAGTATTTT,CASSDPGFAQYF
-,TRBJ2-7,TRBV12-3/TRBV12-4,-,TGTGCCAGCACCAAAACCGGGACAAGCTACGAGCAGTACTTC,CASTKTGTSYEQYF
-,TRBJ2-1,TRBV7-9,-,TGTGCCAGCAGCTTACCTAGTGGTTTTGATGAGCAGTTCTTC,CASSLPSGFDEQFF
-,TRBJ2-6,TRBV2,-,TGTGCCAGCAGTTCCCTACCTGGGGCCAACGTCCTGACTTTC,CASSSLPGANVLTF
few,TRBJ2-6,TRBV3-1,TRBD1,TGTGCCAGCAGCCCGGGACAGCATCACTCTGGGGCCAACGTCCTGACTTTC,CASSPGQHHSGANVLTF
few,TRBJ2-1,TRBV6-5,TRBD2,TGTGCCAGCAGTTACGAAGCGGGAGGGACGATGTTCTTC,CASSYEAGGTMFF
few,TRBJ2-5,TRBV20-1,-,TGCAGTGCTAGCCACGGGGCCGCGCCAGAGACCCAGTACTTC,CSASHGAAPETQYF
once,TRBJ1-4,TRBV6-1,-,TGTGCCAGCAGACCGGACAAAACAAGGGAAAAACTGTTTTTT,CASRPDKTREKLFF
few,TRBJ2-3,TRBV5-1,TRBD1,TGCGCCAGCAGCTCCTCAGGGGGCTGGGGAGATACGCAGTATTTT,CASSSSGGWGDTQYF
-,TRBJ2-7,TRBV5-5,-,TGTGCCAGCAGCTTTCTATGGGCAACTAACGAGCAGTACTTC,CASSFLWATNEQYF
-,TRBJ2-7,TRBV20-1,-,TGCAGTGCTAACAGAGGCCACAGGGGGGGCGAGCAGTACTTC,CSANRGHRGGEQYF
-,TRBJ1-6,TRBV4-3,-,TGCGCCAGCAGCCAGGGGGCCCAAAATTCACCCCTCCACTTT,CASSQGAQNSPLHF
few,TRBJ2-1,TRBV7-2,TRBD2,TGTGCCAGCAGCTTAACGGCGGGAGTTCTCAATGAGCAGTTCTTC,CASSLTAGVLNEQFF
few,TRBJ2-7,TRBV6-2/TRBV6-3,-,TGTGCCAGCACGCTGGGGACTTTATACGAGCAGTACTTC,CASTLGTLYEQYF
few,TRBJ2-3,TRBV5-1,-,TGCGCCAGCAGCAGCTGGACAGAACTAAGCACAGATACGCAGTATTTT,CASSSWTELSTDTQYF
-,TRBJ2-7,TRBV7-2,-,TGTGCCAGCAGCTCCGGGAGTAACTACGAGCAGTACTTC,CASSSGSNYEQYF
few,TRBJ2-1,TRBV2,-,TGTGCCAGCAGTGAAGCGCCCCAGGGGGGGAATGAGCAGTTCTTC,CASSEAPQGGNEQFF
few,TRBJ2-7,TRBV27,TRBD2,TGTGCCAGCAGTGCGTCAGGACTAGCGGAGACGTACTTC,CASSASGLAETYF
few,TRBJ2-5,TRBV27,TRBD1,TGTGCCAGCAGTTCACAGGGGGCGGAGACCCAGTACTTC,CASSSQGAETQYF
many,TRBJ2-7,TRBV7-2,-,TGTGCCAGCAGCCCCCTTGTGGGAAGCTCCTACGAGCAGTACTTC,CASSPLVGSSYEQYF
few,TRBJ2-1,TRBV20-1,-,TGCAGTGCTAGAGATGGAGACTTCTCCTACAATGAGCAGTTCTTC,CSARDGDFSYNEQFF
-,TRBJ2-1,TRBV5-5,TRBD2,TGTGCCAGCAGCTTGGGGTGGTTCTTAGCGGGAGCCTACAATGAGCAGTTCTTC,CASSLGWFLAGAYNEQFF
-,TRBJ2-7,TRBV27,-,TGTGCCAGCCGCGACAGGCAGTCTTCCTACGAGCAGTACTTC,CASRDRQSSYEQYF
few,TRBJ2-1,TRBV5-1,-,TGCGCCAGCAGCTTGGGGGAGGATTTGGTTTACAATGAGCAGTTCTTC,CASSLGEDLVYNEQFF